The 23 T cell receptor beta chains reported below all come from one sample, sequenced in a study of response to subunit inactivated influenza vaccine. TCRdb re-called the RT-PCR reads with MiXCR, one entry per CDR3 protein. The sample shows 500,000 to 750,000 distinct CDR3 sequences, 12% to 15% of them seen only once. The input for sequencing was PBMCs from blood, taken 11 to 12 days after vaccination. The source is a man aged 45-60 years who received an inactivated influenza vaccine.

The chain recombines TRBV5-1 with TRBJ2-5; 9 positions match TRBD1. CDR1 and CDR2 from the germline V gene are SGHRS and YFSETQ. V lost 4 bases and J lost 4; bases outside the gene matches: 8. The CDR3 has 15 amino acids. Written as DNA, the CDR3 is TGCGCCAGCAGCAGATCCGGGACAGGGCGAGAGACCCAGTACTTC. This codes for CASSRSGTGRETQYF.

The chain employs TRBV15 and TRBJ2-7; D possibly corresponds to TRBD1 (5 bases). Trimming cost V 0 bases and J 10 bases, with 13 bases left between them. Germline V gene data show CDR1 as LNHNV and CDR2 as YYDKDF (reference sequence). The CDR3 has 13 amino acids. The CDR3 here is CATSRDIRGEQYF. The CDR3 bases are TGTGCCACCAGCAGAGATATAAGGGGCGAACAGTACTTC.

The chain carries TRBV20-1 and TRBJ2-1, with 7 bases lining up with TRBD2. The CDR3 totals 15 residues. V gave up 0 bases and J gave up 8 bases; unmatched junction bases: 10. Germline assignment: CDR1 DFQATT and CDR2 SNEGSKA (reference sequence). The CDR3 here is CSARDVRSGTDEQFF. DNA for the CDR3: TGCAGTGCTAGAGATGTTAGAAGCGGGACGGATGAGCAGTTCTTC.

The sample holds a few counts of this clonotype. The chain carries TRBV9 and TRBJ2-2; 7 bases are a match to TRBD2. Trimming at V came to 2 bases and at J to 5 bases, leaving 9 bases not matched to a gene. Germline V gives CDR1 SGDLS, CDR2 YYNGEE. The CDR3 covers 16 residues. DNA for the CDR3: TGTGCCAGCAGCGTTGCGTGGACTAGTGTTACCGGGGAGCTGTTTTTT. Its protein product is CASSVAWTSVTGELFF.

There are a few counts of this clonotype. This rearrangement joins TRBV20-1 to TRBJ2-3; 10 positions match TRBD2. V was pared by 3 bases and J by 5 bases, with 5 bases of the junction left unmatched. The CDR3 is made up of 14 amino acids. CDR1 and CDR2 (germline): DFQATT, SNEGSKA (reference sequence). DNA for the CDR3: TGCAGTGCTAGTACTAGCGGGGACGTAGATACGCAGTATTTT. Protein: CSASTSGDVDTQYF.

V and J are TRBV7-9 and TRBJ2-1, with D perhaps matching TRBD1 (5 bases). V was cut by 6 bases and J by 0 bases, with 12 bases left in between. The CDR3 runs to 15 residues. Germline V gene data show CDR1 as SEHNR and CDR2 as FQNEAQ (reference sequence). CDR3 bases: TGTGCCAGCAGTCAAACAGGTGCCTCCTACAATGAGCAGTTCTTC. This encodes CASSQTGASYNEQFF.

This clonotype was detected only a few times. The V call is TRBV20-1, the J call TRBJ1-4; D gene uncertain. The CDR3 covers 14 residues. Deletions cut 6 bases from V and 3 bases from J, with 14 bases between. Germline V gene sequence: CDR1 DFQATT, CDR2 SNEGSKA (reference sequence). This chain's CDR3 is CSAPTSGPNEKLFF. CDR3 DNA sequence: TGCAGTGCACCGACCAGTGGCCCTAATGAAAAACTGTTTTTT.

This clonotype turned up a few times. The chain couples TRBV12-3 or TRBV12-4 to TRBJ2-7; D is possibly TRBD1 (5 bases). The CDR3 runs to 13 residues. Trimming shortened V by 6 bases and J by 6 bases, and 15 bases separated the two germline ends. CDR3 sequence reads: CASRERGLGEQYF. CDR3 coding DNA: TGTGCCAGCAGGGAAAGGGGATTGGGCGAGCAGTACTTC.

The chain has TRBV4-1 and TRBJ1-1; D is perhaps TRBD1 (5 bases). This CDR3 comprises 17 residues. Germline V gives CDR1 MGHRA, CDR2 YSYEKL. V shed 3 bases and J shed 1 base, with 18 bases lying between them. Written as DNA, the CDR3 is TGCGCCAGCAGCCAGTACCGGGGCCAACAGCCGAACACTGAAGCTTTCTTT. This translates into CASSQYRGQQPNTEAFF.

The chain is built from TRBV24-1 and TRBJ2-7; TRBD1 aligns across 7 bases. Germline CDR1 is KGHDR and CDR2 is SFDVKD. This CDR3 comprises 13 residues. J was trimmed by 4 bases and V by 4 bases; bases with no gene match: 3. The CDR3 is CATSDRQGYEQYF. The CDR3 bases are TGTGCCACCAGTGACCGACAGGGATACGAGCAGTACTTC.

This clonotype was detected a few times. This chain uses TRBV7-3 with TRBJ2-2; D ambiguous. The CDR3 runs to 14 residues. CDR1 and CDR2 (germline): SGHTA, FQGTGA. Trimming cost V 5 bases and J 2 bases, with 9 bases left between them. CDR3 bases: TGTGCCAGCAGCAGGACCCTTAACACCGGGGAGCTGTTTTTT. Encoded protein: CASSRTLNTGELFF.

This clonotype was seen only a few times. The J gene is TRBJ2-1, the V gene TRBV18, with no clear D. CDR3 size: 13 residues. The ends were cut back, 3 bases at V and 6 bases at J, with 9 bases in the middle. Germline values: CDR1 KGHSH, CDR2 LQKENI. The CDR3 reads CASSPVGPNEQFF. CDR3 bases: TGTGCCAGCTCACCGGTAGGCCCCAATGAGCAGTTCTTC.

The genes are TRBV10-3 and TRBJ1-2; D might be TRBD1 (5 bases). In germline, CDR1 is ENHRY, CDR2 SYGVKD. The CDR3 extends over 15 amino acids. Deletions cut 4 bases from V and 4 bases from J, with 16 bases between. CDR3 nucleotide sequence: TGTGCCATCAGTGGATTGGAGGGGTCCGGCTATGGCTACACCTTC. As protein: CAISGLEGSGYGYTF.

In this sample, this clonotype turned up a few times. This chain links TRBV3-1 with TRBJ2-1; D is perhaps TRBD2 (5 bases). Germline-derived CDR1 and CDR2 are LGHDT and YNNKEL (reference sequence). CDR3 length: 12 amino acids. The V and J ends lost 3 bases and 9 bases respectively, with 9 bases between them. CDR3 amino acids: CASSQLAAEQFF. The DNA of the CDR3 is TGTGCCAGCAGCCAGCTAGCCGCTGAGCAGTTCTTC.

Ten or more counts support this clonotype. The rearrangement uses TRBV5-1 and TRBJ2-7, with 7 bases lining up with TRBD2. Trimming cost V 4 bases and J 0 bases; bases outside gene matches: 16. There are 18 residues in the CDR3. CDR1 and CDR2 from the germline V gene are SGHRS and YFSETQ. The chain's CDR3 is CASSPEWGGGRPSYEQYF. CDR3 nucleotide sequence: TGCGCCAGCAGCCCGGAGTGGGGGGGAGGACGGCCCTCCTACGAGCAGTACTTC. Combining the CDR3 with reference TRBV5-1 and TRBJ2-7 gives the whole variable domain KAGVTQTPRYLIKTRGQQVTLSCSPISGHRSVSWYQQTPGQGLQFLFEYFSETQRNKGNFPGRFSGRQFSNSRSEMNVSTLELGDSALYLCASSPEWGGGRPSYEQYFGPGTRLTVT.

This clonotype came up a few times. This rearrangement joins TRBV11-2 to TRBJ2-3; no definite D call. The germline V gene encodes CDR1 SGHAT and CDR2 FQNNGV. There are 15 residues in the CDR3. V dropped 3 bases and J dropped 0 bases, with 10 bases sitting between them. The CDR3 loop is CASSFRFSSTDTQYF. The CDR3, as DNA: TGTGCCAGCAGCTTCAGATTTTCTAGCACAGATACGCAGTATTTT.

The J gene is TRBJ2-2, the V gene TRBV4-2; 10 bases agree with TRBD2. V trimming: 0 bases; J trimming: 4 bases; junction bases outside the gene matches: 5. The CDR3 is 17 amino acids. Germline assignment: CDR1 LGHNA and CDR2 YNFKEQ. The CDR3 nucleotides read TGTGCCAGCAGCCAAGATCCTAGCGGGGGCATCACCGGGGAGCTGTTTTTT. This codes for CASSQDPSGGITGELFF.

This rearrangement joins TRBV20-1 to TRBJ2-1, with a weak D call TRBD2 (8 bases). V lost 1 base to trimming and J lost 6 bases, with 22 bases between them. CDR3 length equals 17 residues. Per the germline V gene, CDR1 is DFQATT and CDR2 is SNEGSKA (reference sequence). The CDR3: CSARAREGAIWVNEQFF. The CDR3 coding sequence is TGCAGTGCTAGAGCTCGGGAGGGGGCGATTTGGGTCAATGAGCAGTTCTTC.

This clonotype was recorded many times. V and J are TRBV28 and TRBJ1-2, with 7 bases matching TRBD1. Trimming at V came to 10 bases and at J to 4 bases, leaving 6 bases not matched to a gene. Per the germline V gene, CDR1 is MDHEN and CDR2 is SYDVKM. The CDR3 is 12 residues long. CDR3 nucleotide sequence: TGTGCCACCCGGGGACAGAGCTATGGCTACACCTTC. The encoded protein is CATRGQSYGYTF.

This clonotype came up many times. This chain's CDR3 is CASSRYTSGGNNEQFF. CDR3 nucleotides: TGTGCCAGCAGCCGGTATACTAGCGGGGGTAACAATGAGCAGTTCTTC. The rearrangement links TRBV5-5 to TRBJ2-1; 11 bases map to TRBD2. Trimming took 4 bases from V and 5 from J; bases not matched to a gene: 8. From germline, CDR1 is SGHKS and CDR2 YYEKEE (reference sequence). The CDR3 is 16 residues long.

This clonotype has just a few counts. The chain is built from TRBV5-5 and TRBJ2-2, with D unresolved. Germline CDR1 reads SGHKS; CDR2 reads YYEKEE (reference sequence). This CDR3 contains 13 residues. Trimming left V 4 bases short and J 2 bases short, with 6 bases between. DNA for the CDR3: TGTGCCAGCAGCCACAGAAACACCGGGGAGCTGTTTTTT. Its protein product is CASSHRNTGELFF.

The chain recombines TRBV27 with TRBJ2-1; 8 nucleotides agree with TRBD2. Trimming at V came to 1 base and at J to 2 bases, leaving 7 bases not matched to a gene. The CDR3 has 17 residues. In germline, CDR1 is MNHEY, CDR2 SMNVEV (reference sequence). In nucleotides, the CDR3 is TGTGCCAGCAGTTTATGGCGCGGGAGGAAGACCTACAATGAGCAGTTCTTC. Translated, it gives CASSLWRGRKTYNEQFF.

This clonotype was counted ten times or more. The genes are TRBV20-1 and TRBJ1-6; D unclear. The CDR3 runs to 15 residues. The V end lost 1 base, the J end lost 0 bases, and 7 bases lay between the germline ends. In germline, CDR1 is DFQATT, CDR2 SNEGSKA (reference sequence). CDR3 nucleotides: TGCAGTGCTAGAGCGGGAAGCTCCTATAATTCACCCCTCCACTTT. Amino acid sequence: CSARAGSSYNSPLHF.